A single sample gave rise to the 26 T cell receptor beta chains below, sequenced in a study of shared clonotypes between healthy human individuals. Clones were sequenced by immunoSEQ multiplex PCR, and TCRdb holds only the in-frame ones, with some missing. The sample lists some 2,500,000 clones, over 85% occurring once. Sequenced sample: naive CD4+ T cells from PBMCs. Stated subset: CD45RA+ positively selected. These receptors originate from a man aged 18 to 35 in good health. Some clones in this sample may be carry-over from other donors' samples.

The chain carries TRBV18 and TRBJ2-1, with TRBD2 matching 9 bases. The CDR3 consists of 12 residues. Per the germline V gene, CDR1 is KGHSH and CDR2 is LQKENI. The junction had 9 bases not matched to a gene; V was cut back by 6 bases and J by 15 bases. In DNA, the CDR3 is TGTGCCAGCTCCCCAACAGCGGGAGGCACGTTCTTC. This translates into CASSPTAGGTFF. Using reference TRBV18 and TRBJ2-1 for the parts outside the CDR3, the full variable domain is NAGVMQNPRHLVRRRGQEARLRCSPMKGHSHVYWYRQLPEEGLKFMVYLQKENIIDESGMPKERFSAEFPKEGPSILRIQQVVRGDSAAYFCASSPTAGGTFFGPGTRLTVL.

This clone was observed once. CDR3 nucleotide sequence: TGTGCCAGCACTCACAGGGGGGCGTCCGGAAACACCATATATTTT. Protein: CASTHRGASGNTIYF. The chain has TRBV28 and TRBJ1-3; 8 positions agree with TRBD1. Germline V gene sequence: CDR1 MDHEN, CDR2 SYDVKM. J was trimmed by 4 bases and V by 7 bases; bases with no gene match: 9. The CDR3 extends over 15 amino acids. Variable domain in full (rest from reference TRBV28 and TRBJ1-3): DVKVTQSSRYLVKRTGEKVFLECVQDMDHENMFWYRQDPGLGLRLIYFSYDVKMKEKGDIPEGYSVSREKKERFSLILESASTNQTSMYLCASTHRGASGNTIYFGEGSWLTVV.

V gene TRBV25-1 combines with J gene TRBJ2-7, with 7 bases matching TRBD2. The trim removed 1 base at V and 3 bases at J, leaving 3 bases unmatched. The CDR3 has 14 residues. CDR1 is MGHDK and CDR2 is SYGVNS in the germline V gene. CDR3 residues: CASSESGGYYEQYF. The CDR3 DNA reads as TGTGCCAGCAGTGAATCGGGGGGTTACTACGAGCAGTACTTC.

CDR3 region: CASSLRVREKLFF. The CDR3 nucleotides read TGTGCCAGCAGTTTGAGGGTACGGGAAAAACTGTTTTTT. The chain combines TRBV28 with TRBJ1-4; no firm D call. CDR1 is MDHEN and CDR2 is SYDVKM in the germline V gene. The V end was cut by 3 bases, the J end by 8 bases, with 10 bases between. The CDR3 contains 13 residues.

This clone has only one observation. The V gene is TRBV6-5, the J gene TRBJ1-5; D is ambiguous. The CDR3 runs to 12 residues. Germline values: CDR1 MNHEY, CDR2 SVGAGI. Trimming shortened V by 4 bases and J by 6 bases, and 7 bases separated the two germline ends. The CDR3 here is CASSFQGQPQHF. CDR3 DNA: TGTGCCAGCAGTTTCCAAGGTCAGCCCCAGCATTTT.

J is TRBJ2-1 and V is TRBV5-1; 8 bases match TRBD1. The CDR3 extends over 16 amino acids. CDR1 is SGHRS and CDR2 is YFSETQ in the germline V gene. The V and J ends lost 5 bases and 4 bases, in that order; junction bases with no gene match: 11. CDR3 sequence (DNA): TGCGCCAGCAGATACTCAGGGGGCGGGGAATACAATGAGCAGTTCTTC. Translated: CASRYSGGGEYNEQFF.

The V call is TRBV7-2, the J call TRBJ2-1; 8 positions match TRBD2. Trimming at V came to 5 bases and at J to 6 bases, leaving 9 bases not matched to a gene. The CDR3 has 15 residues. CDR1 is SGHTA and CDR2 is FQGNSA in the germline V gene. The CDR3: CASSDFSGTANEQFF. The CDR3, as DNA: TGTGCCAGCAGCGATTTTAGCGGGACGGCCAATGAGCAGTTCTTC.

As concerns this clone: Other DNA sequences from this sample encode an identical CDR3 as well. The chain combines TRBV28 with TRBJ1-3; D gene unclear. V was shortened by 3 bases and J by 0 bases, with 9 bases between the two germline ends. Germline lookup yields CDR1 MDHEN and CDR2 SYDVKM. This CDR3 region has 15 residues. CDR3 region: CASSLPPGSGNTIYF. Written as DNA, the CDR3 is TGTGCCAGCAGTTTGCCCCCCGGCTCTGGAAACACCATATATTTT.

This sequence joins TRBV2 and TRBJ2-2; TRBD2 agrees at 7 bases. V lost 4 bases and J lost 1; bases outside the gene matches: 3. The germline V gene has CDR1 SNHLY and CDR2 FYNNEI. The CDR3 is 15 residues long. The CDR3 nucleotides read TGTGCCAGCAGTGGTGTAGCGGGGAACACCGGGGAGCTGTTTTTT. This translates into CASSGVAGNTGELFF.

The CDR3 protein is CASSGGNNEGTQYF. The CDR3 nucleotides read TGTGCCAGCAGCGGAGGAAACAACGAGGGGACCCAGTACTTC. The chain couples TRBV9 to TRBJ2-5; D perhaps matches TRBD2 (5 bases). Per the germline V gene, CDR1 is SGDLS and CDR2 is YYNGEE. The CDR3 is 14 residues long. Trimming took 3 bases from V and 7 from J, leaving 16 bases between them.

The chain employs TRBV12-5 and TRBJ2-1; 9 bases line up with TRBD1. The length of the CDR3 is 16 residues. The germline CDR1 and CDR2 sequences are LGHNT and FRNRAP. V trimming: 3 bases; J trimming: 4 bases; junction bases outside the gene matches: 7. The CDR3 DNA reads TGTGCTAGTGGTTTCGCCGGAGGGACAGGGTACAATGAGCAGTTCTTC. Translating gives CASGFAGGTGYNEQFF. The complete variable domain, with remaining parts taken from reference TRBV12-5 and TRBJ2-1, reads DARVTQTPRHKVTEMGQEVTMRCQPILGHNTVFWYRQTMMQGLELLAYFRNRAPLDDSGMPKDRFSAEMPDATLATLKIQPSEPRDSAVYFCASGFAGGTGYNEQFFGPGTRLTVL.

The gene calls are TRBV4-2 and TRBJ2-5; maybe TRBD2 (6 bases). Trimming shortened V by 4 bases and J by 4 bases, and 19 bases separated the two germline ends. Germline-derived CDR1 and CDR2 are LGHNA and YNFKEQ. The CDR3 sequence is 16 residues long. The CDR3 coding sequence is TGTGCCAGCAGCCCCCGGGACCTCCCCGGGGGAGAGACCCAGTACTTC. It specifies CASSPRDLPGGETQYF.

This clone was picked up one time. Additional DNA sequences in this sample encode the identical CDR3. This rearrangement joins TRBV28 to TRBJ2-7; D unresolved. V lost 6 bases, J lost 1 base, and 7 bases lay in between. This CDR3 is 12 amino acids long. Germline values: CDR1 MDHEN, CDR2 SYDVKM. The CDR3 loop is CASSPNSYEQYF. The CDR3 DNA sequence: TGTGCCAGCAGCCCGAATTCCTACGAGCAGTACTTC.

The CDR3 DNA follows: TGTGCCAGCTCACCGAACAGCGGGATAGGTGGTGAGACCCAGTACTTC. Its translation: CASSPNSGIGGETQYF. The V gene is TRBV18, the J gene TRBJ2-5; 7 positions agree with TRBD2. CDR1 is KGHSH, CDR2 LQKENI, per germline. The CDR3 is 16 amino acids. J was trimmed by 5 bases and V by 3 bases; bases with no gene match: 12.

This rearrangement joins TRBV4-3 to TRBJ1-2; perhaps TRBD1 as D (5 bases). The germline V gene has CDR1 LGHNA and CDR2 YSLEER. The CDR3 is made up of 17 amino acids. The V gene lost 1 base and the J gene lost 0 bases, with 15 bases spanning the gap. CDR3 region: CASSQGGGAGANYGYTF. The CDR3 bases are TGCGCCAGCAGCCAAGGGGGGGGAGCAGGAGCTAACTATGGCTACACCTTC.

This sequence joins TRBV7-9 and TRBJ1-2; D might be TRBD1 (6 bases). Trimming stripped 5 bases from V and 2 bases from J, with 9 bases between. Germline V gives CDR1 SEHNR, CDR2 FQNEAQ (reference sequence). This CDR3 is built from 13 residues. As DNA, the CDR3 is TGTGCCAGCAGCGGGGGGCAGAACTATGGCTACACCTTC. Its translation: CASSGGQNYGYTF.

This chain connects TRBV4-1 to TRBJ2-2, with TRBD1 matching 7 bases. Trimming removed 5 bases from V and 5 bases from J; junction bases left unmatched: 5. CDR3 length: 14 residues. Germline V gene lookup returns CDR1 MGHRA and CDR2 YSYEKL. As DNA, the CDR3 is TGCGCCAGCAGCGTCAGGGGGATAACCGGGGAGCTGTTTTTT. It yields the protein CASSVRGITGELFF.

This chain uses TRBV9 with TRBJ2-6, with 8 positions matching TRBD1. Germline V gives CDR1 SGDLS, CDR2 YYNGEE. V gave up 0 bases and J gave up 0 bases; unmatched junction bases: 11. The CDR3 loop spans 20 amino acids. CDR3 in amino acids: CASSVGPRQGFGSGANVLTF. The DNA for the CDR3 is TGTGCCAGCAGCGTAGGCCCGCGACAGGGGTTTGGCTCTGGGGCCAACGTCCTGACTTTC.

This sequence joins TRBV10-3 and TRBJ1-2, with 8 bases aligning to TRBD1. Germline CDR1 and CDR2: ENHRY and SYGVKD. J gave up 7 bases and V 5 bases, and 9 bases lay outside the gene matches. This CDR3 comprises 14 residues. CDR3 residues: CAISTDGQGGGYTF. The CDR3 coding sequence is TGTGCCATCAGTACCGACGGACAGGGAGGTGGCTACACCTTC.

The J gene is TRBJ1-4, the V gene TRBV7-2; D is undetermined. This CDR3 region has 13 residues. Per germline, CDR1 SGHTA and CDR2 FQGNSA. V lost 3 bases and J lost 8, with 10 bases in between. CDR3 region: CASSFHSSEKLFF. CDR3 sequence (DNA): TGTGCCAGCAGCTTCCACAGTAGCGAAAAACTGTTTTTT.

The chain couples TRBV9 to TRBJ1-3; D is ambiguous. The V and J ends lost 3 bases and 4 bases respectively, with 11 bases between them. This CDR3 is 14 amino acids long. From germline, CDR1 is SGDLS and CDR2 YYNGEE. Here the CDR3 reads CASSATRPGNTIYF. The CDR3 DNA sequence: TGTGCCAGCAGCGCCACCCGGCCCGGAAACACCATATATTTT.

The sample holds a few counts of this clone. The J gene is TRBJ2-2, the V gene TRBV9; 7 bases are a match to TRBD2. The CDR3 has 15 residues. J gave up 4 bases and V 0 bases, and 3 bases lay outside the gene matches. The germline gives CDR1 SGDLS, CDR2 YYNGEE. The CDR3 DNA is TGTGCCAGCAGCGTAGAAGGCGGGGGCACCGGGGAGCTGTTTTTT. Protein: CASSVEGGGTGELFF.

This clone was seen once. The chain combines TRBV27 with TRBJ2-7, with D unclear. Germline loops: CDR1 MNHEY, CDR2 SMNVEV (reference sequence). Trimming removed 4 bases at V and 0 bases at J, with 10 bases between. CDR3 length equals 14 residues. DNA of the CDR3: TGTGCCAGCAGTTATCGTCCGAGCTCCTACGAGCAGTACTTC. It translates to CASSYRPSSYEQYF.

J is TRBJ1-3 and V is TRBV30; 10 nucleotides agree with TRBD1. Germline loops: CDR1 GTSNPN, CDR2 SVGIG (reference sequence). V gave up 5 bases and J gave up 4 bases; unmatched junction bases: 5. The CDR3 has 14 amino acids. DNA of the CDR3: TGTGCCTGGCGGGGACAGGGGTCAGGAAACACCATATATTTT. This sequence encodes CAWRGQGSGNTIYF. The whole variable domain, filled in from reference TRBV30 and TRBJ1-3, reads SQTIHQWPATLVQPVGSPLSLECTVEGTSNPNLYWYRQAAGRGLQLLFYSVGIGQISSEVPQNLSASRPQDRQFILSSKKLLLSDSGFYLCAWRGQGSGNTIYFGEGSWLTVV.

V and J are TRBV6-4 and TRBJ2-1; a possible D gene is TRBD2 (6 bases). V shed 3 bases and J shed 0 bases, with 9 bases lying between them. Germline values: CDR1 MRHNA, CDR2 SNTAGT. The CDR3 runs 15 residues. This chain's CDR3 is CASSERDASYNEQFF. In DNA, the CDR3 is TGTGCCAGCAGTGAGCGGGACGCCTCCTACAATGAGCAGTTCTTC.

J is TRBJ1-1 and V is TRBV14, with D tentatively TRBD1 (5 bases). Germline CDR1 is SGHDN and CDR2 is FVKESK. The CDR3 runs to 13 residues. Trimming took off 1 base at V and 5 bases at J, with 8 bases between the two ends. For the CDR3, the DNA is TGTGCCAGCAGCCAAGGGCCAGGGACTGAAGCTTTCTTT. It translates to CASSQGPGTEAFF.